This T cell receptor beta chain appears in the sequencing data of a study of CD8+ T cells in alopecia areata (dated by TCRdb to the late 2010s). In the study overall: The treated patients took part in an open-label pilot trial in which moderate-to-severe alopecia areata was treated with oral tofacitinib at 5 to 10 mg twice daily. Patients stayed on tofacitinib for 6 to 18 months and then had 6 months of follow-up off drug so that delayed response and recurrence could be assessed. In treated patients, disease severity was measured using the SALT score, which gives the percentage of scalp surface area affected. The study used high-throughput TCRbeta sequencing to examine T cell clonal expansion in alopecia areata, in both the C3H/HeJ mouse model and human patients. Human TCRbeta sequencing covered scalp tissue and sorted CD4+ and CD8+ peripheral blood T cells from patchy and totalis/universalis alopecia areata patients and healthy controls. Biopsies were taken from tofacitinib-treated patients at baseline and again at 4 and 24 weeks into treatment, and several of those patients also had a later scalp biopsy. Scalp clonality was compared across normal scalp (n=4), patchy alopecia areata scalp (n=8), and alopecia totalis/universalis scalp (n=8). RNA was extracted with the PAXgene miRNA kit for fixed scalp, the miRNeasy kit for PBMCs, and the RNeasy kit for mouse skin. Amplification of TCRbeta CDR3 regions was done by immunoSEQ multiplex PCR using 35 Vbeta forward primers and 13 Jbeta reverse primers. The investigation overall reported the following: Many expanded lesional clones persisted in scalp and blood during tofacitinib treatment, which may partly explain relapse after stopping treatment. Tofacitinib significantly lowered scalp clonality and the number of expanded CD8+ clones among the top 100 scalp clones. Lesional scalp, especially in alopecia totalis/universalis, showed higher clonality and more expanded CD8+ clones than normal scalp, suggesting antigenic drive. Unlike mouse skin, where gammadelta T cells dominate, normal human skin contains resident alphabeta T cells that get sequenced too, which complicates analysis of the scalp TCR repertoire. Because the treated cohort was small and had just a single nonresponder, larger studies are needed to establish links between baseline CD8+ expansion and response. TCR sequences shared between patients were less clear than in mice, possibly partly because of HLA diversity in the patient population.

This clone was picked up a small number of times. Its binding antigen is unknown. Base qualities are not recorded, but no much larger clone differs from it by a single base. Library construction relied on the immunoSEQ multiplex PCR assay. RNA was extracted from all samples and reverse transcribed into cDNA as template for TCR sequencing. First-strand cDNA was synthesized using SuperScript III with a 2:1 mix of oligo-dT and random hexamers. Amplification bias was assessed with a synthetic immune receptor repertoire, and residual bias was removed computationally. For the original study's pipeline: After raw reads were preprocessed to remove errors, the CDR3 was defined following IMGT conventions as running from the conserved cysteine to phenylalanine. Clonality was computed as 1 minus the Shannon entropy, with the entropy normalized by log2 of the number of productive unique TCRs. Whether each scalp clone was CD4 or CD8 was inferred by checking scalp TCRbeta sequences against the CD4 and CD8 repertoires from sorted blood. The immuneACCESS repertoire file appears here via TCRdb, limited to in-frame rearrangements. These files lack a portion of the clones; in checked studies, under half of the deficit traces to unresolved V genes, and the cause of the others is not known. The DNA was the basis for D and trimming; V, J and clone size are from that table. This sample has 90,000 to 100,000 clones in its table, and roughly three fifths of those were observed once. The ten largest make up 15% to 19% of the sample.

The sample's time point label, decoded: around 4 weeks on oral tofacitinib. This sample's treatment or condition label indicates: oral pan-JAK inhibitor, 5-10 mg twice daily. Lesional scalp punch biopsies and peripheral blood were obtained from alopecia areata patients. PBMCs were isolated by density centrifugation and stained for CD3, CD4 and CD8, and CD4+ and CD8+ T cells were sorted on a FACSAria. CDR1 and CDR2 are read off the germline V gene as SGHTA and FQGNSA. Inclusive of the bounding cysteine and phenylalanine, the CDR3 is 14 residues long. Left in the record is the CDR3 DNA by itself, 42 bases read in frame from the first base. V and J lose 3 bases and 3 bases, and a span of 12 bases separates them.

The chain is assembled from TRBV7-2 and TRBJ2-7, and perhaps TRBD2 as D gene, on 5 matching bases. The sequenced sample was CD8+ T cells sorted from blood, obtained at week 4, from a patient treated with tofacitinib. The receptor was isolated from a human donor with alopecia areata. The CDR3 region: CASSFPGLFYEQYF. The bases read TGTGCCAGCAGCTTCCCTGGACTGTTCTACGAGCAGTACTTC.